This T cell receptor beta chain was identified in a study of cytomegalovirus exposure and HLA in healthy donors. Broader study findings: In a later analysis, at a false discovery rate of 0.05, some 17,000 TCR beta sequences were associated with HLA alleles.

On this clone itself: No antigen is known for it.

The CDR3 sequence is 16 residues long. V lost 6 bases to trimming and J lost 0 bases, with 12 bases between them. The germline gives CDR1 MDHEN, CDR2 SYDVKM. A multiplex PCR was run with 60 Vbeta primers and 13 Jbeta primers. Original data processing: A later analysis tallied roughly 77 million unique TCR beta chains, around 9.9 million of them shared. The method was immunoSEQ multiplex PCR; TCRdb's version includes in-frame clones alone and lacks a portion of them. The V and J calls and clone size are taken from that table; D and trimming were inferred from the DNA. The sample consists of about 140,000 clones, approximately 78% of them appearing once. The donors, nominally healthy at sampling, likely had unrecorded immune exposures.

The V and J genes are TRBV28 and TRBJ1-6; D is possibly TRBD1 (6 bases). This sequence originates from a woman between 18 and 29 years old in good health and CMV-seropositive. Sequencing was carried out using PBMCs. DNA for the CDR3: TGTGCCAGCAGAGGAGGACAGAGCTCCTATAATTCACCCCTCCACTTT. This translates into CASRGGQSSYNSPLHF. Combining the CDR3 with reference TRBV28 and TRBJ1-6 gives the whole variable domain DVKVTQSSRYLVKRTGEKVFLECVQDMDHENMFWYRQDPGLGLRLIYFSYDVKMKEKGDIPEGYSVSREKKERFSLILESASTNQTSMYLCASRGGQSSYNSPLHFGNGTRLTVT.